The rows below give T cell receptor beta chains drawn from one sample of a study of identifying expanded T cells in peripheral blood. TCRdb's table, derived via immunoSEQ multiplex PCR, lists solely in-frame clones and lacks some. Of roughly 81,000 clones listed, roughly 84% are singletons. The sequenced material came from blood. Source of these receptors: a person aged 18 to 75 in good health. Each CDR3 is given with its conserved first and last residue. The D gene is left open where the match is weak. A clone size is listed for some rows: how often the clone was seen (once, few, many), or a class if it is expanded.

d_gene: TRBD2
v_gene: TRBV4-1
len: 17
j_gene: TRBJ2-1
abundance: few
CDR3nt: TGCGCCAGCAGCCTCGGCGTCGGGAGGCTTGAAATTGATGAGCAGTTCTTC
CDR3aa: CASSLGVGRLEIDEQFF

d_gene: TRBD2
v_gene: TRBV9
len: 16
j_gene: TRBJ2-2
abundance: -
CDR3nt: TGTGCCAGCAGCCTCGTAGCGGGAGTACGGACCGGGGAGCTGTTTTTT
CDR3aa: CASSLVAGVRTGELFF

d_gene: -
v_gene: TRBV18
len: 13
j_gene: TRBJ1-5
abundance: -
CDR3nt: TGTGCCAGCTCACCATTGTTAAATCAGCCCCAGCATTTT
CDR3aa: CASSPLLNQPQHF

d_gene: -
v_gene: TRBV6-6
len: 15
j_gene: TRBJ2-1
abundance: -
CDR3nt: TGTGCCAGCAGAAGGGGGCTAGCGGCCTACAATGAGCAGTTCTTC
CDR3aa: CASRRGLAAYNEQFF

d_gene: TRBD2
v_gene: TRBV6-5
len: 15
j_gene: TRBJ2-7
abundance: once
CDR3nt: TGTGCCAGCAGCCGGGGACTAGCGGATTCCTACGAGCAGTACTTC
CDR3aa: CASSRGLADSYEQYF

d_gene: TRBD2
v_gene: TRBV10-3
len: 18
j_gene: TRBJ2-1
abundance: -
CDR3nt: TGTGCCATCAGTCTGGGACTAGCGGGAGATGGGGGTAGGAATGAGCAGTTCTTC
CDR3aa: CAISLGLAGDGGRNEQFF

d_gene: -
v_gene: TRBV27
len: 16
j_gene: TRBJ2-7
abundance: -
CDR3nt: TGTGCCAGCAGTGAGGGGGAGCGACGGGGGAATTACGAGCAGTACTTC
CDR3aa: CASSEGERRGNYEQYF

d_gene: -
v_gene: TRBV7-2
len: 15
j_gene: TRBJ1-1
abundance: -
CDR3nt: TGTGCCAGCAGCTTAGTTGGGGACGGGAACACTGAAGCTTTCTTT
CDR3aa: CASSLVGDGNTEAFF

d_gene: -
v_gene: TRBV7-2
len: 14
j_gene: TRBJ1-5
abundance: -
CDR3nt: TGTGCCAGCAGCCCTCGGACTGGGAATCAGCCCCAGCATTTT
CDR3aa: CASSPRTGNQPQHF

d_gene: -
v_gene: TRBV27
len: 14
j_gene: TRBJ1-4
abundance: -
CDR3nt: TGTGCCAGCAGTTACGGAAGCAGAGATGAAAAACTGTTTTTT
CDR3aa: CASSYGSRDEKLFF

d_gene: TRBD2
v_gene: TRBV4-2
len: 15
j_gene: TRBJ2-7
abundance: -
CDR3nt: TGTGCCAGCAGCCTTCGGACTAGCGACCACTACGAGCAGTACTTC
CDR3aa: CASSLRTSDHYEQYF

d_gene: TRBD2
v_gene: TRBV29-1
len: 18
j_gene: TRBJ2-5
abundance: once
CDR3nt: TGCAGCGTCGGGGTGGTAGCGGGAGGTCTTTGGGATGGAGAGACCCAGTACTTC
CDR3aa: CSVGVVAGGLWDGETQYF

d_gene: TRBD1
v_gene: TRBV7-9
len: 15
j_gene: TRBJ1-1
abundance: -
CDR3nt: TGTGCCAGCAGCTTTTTAATGGGACAGTCCACTGAAGCTTTCTTT
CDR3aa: CASSFLMGQSTEAFF

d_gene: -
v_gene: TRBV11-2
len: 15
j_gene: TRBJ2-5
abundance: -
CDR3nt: TGTGCCAGCAGCTTAGATCTCAGGGTAGGCGAGACCCAGTACTTC
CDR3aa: CASSLDLRVGETQYF

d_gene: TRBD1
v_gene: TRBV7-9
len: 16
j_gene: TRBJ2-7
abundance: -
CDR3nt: TGTGCCAGCAGCCCCAGGGGGCCTGAAATTCCCTACGAGCAGTACTTC
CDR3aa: CASSPRGPEIPYEQYF

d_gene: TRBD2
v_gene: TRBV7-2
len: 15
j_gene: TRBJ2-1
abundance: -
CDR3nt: TGTGCCAGCAGCTTAGCGGGAGGGCCCTACAATGAGCAGTTCTTC
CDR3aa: CASSLAGGPYNEQFF

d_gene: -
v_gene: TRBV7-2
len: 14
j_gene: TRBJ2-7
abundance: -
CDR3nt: TGTGCCAGCAGCCCCGGACGTATCTCCTACGAGCAGTACTTC
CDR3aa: CASSPGRISYEQYF

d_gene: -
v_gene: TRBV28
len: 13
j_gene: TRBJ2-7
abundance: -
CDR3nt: TGTGCCAGCAGTTCGGACCCAACCTACGAGCAGTACTTC
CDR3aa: CASSSDPTYEQYF

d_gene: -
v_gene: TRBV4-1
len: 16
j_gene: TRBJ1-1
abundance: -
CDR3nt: TGCGCCAGCAGCCATCCGTTTTCGCGGCGGGACACTGAAGCTTTCTTT
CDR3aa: CASSHPFSRRDTEAFF

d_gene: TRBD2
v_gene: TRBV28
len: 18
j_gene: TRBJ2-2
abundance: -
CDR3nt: TGTGCCAGCAGTTTTATCGCTAGCGGGAGATTGTACACCGGGGAGCTGTTTTTT
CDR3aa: CASSFIASGRLYTGELFF

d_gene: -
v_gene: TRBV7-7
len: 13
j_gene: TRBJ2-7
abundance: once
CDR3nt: TGTGCTAGCAGCTTAGCGGATGCCGGTGAGCAGTACTTC
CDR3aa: CASSLADAGEQYF

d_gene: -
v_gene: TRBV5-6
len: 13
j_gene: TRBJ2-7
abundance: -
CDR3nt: TGTGCCAGCAGCTTGGCCGGGAGCTACGAGCAGTACTTC
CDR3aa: CASSLAGSYEQYF

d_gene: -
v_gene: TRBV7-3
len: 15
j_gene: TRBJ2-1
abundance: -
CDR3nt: TGTGCCAGCAGCCCGTATAGCGTAGGGAGCGATGAGCAGTTCTTC
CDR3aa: CASSPYSVGSDEQFF

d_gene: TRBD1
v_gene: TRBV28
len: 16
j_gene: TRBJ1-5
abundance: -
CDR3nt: TGTGCCAGCAGTTCGGGACAGGGGCCGAGGTTCCAGCCCCAGCATTTT
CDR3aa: CASSSGQGPRFQPQHF